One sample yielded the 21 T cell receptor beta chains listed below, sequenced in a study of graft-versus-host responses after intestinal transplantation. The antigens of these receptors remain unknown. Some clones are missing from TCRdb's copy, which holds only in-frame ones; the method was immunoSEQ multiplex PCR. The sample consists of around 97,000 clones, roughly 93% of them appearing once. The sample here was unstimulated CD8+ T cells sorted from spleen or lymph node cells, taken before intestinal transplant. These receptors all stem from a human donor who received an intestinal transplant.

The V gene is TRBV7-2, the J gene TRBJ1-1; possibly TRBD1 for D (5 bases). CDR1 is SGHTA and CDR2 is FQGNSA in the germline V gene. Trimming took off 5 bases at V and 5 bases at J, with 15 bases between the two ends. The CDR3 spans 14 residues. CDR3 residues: CASSHPGEGTEAFF. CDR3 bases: TGTGCCAGCAGCCACCCAGGTGAGGGGACTGAAGCTTTCTTT.

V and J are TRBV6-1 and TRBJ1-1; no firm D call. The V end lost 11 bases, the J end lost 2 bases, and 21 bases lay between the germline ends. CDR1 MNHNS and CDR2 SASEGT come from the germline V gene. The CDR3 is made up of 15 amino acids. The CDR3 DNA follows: TGTGCCGGAGGGAGGCCCTACCTTCAAAACACTGAAGCTTTCTTT. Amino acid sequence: CAGGRPYLQNTEAFF.

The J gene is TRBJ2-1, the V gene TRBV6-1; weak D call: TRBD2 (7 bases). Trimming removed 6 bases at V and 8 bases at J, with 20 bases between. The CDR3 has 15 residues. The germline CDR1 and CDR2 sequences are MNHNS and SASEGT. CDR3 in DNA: TGTGCCAGCAGGAGGTTTGGGGGGGCTACCGATGAGCAGTTCTTC. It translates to CASRRFGGATDEQFF.

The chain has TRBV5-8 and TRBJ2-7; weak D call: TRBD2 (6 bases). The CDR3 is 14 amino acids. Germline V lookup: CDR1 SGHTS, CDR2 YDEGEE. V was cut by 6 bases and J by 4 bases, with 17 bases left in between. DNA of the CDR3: TGTGCCAGCATGCACACGGGAGCCTCGTACGAGCAGTACTTC. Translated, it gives CASMHTGASYEQYF. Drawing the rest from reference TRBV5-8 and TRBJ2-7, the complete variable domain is EAGVTQSPTHLIKTRGQQATLRCSPISGHTSVYWYQQALGLGLQFLLWYDEGEERNRGNFPPRFSGRQFPNYSSELNVNALELEDSALYLCASMHTGASYEQYFGPGTRLTVT.

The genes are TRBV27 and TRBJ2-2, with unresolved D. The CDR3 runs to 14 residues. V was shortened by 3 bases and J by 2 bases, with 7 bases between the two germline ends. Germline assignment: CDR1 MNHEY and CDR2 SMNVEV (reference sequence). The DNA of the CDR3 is TGTGCCAGCAGTTTCTGGGATAACACCGGGGAGCTGTTTTTT. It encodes CASSFWDNTGELFF.

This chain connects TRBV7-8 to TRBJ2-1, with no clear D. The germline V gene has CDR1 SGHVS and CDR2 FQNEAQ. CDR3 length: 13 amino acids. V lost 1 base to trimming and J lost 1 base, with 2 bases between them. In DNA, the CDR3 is TGTGCCAGCAGCTTAGAATCCTACAATGAGCAGTTCTTC. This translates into CASSLESYNEQFF. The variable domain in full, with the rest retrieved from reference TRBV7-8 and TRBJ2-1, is GAGVSQSPRYKVAKRGQDVALRCDPISGHVSLFWYQQALGQGPEFLTYFQNEAQLDKSGLPSDRFFAERPEGSVSTLKIQRTQQEDSAVYLCASSLESYNEQFFGPGTRLTVL.

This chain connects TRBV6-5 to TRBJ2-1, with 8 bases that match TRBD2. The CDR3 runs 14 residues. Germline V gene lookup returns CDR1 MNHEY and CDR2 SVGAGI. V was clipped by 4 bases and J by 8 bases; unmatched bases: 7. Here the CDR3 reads CASSSYGGADEQFF. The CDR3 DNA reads TGTGCCAGCAGTTCCTACGGGGGGGCCGATGAGCAGTTCTTC.

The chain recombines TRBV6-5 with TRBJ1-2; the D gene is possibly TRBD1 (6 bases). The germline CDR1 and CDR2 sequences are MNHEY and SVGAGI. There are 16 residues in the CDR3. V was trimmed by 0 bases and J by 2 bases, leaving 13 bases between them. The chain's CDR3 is CASSYSDGGDNYGYTF. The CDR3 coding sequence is TGTGCCAGCAGTTACTCGGACGGGGGCGACAACTATGGCTACACCTTC.

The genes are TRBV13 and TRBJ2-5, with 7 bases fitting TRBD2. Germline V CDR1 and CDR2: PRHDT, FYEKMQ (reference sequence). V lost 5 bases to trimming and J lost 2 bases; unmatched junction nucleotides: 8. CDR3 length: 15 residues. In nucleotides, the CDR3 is TGTGCCAGCAGCAGCGAAGGACTAGAACAAGAGACCCAGTACTTC. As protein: CASSSEGLEQETQYF.

The CDR3 sequence is CATSPPQGTVFNSPLHF. The CDR3 region has the DNA TGTGCCACCAGCCCCCCCCAGGGGACAGTCTTTAATTCACCCCTCCACTTT. This chain uses TRBV15 with TRBJ1-6, with TRBD1 matching 7 bases. The CDR3 is 17 residues long. In germline, CDR1 is LNHNV, CDR2 YYDKDF (reference sequence). V trimming: 5 bases; J trimming: 6 bases; junction bases outside the gene matches: 13.

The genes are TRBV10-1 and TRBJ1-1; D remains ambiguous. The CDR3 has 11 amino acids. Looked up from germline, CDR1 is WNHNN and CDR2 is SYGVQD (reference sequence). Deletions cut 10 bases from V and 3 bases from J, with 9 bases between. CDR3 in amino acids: CATPRDTEAFF. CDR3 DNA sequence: TGCGCCACCCCAAGGGACACTGAAGCTTTCTTT.

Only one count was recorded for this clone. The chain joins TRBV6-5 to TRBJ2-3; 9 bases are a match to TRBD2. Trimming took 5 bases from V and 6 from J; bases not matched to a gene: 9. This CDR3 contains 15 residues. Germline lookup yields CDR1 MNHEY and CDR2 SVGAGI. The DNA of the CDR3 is TGTGCCAGCAGTACGATTCGGCTAGCGGGGGATACGCAGTATTTT. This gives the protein CASSTIRLAGDTQYF.

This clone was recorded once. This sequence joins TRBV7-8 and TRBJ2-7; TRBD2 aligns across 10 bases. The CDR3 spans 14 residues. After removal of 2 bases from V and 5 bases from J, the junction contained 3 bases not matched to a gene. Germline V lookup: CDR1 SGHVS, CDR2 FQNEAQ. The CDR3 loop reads CASSLTGLADEQYF. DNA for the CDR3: TGTGCCAGCAGCTTAACCGGACTAGCGGACGAGCAGTACTTC.

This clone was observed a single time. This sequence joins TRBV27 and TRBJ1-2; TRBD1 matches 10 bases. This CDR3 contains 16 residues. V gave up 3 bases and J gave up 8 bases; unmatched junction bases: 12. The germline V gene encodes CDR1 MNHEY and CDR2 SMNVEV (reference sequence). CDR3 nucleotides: TGTGCCAGCAGTTTCCTCGGCCAGGACAGGGGGTCGGGCTACACCTTC. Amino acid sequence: CASSFLGQDRGSGYTF.

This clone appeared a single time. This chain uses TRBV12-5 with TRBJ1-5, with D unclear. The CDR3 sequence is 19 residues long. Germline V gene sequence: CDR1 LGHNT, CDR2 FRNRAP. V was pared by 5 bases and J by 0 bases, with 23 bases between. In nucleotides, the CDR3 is TGTGCTAGTGGTGTTCACCTCGCGGGCAGCCTTTATAGCAATCAGCCCCAGCATTTT. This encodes CASGVHLAGSLYSNQPQHF.

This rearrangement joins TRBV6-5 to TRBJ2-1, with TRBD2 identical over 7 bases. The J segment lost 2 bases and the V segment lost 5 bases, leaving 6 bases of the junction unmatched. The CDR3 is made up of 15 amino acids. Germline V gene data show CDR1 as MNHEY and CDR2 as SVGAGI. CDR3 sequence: CASSPRDYAYNEQFF. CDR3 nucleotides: TGTGCCAGCAGTCCACGGGACTATGCCTACAATGAGCAGTTCTTC.

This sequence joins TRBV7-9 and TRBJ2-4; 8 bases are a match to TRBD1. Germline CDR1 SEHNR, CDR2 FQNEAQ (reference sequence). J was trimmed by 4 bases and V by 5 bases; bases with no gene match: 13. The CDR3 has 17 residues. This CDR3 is CASSPRPSGQGKNIQYF. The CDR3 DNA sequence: TGTGCCAGCAGCCCCCGCCCCTCCGGACAGGGTAAAAACATTCAGTACTTC.

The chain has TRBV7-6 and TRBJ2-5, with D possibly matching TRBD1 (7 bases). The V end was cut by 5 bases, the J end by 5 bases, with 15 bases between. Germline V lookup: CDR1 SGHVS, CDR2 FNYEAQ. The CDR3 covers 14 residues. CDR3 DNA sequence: TGTGCCAGCAGCGCTTCGACAGGGAGGGAGACCCAGTACTTC. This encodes CASSASTGRETQYF.

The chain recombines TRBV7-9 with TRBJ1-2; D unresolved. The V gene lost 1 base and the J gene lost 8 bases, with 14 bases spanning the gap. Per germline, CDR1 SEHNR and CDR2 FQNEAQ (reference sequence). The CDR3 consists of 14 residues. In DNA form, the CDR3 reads TGTGCCAGCAGCTTAGAGCGGTCCCCCGTGGGCTACACCTTC. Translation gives CASSLERSPVGYTF. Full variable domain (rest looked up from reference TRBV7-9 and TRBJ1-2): DTGVSQNPRHKITKRGQNVTFRCDPISEHNRLYWYRQTLGQGPEFLTYFQNEAQLEKSRLLSDRFSAERPKGSFSTLEIQRTEQGDSAMYLCASSLERSPVGYTFGSGTRLTVV.

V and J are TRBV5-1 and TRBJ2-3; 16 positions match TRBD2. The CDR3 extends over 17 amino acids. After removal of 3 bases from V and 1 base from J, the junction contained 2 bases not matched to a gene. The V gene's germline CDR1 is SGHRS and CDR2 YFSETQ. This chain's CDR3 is CASSWGTSGGGTDTQYF. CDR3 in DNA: TGCGCCAGCAGCTGGGGGACTAGCGGGGGGGGCACAGATACGCAGTATTTT.

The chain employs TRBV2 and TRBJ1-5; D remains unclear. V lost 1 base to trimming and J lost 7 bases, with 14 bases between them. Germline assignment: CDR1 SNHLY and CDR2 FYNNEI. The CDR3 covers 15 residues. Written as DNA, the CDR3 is TGTGCCAGCAGTGAAGGAGTTAGGGAGTACCAGCCCCAGCATTTT. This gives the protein CASSEGVREYQPQHF.